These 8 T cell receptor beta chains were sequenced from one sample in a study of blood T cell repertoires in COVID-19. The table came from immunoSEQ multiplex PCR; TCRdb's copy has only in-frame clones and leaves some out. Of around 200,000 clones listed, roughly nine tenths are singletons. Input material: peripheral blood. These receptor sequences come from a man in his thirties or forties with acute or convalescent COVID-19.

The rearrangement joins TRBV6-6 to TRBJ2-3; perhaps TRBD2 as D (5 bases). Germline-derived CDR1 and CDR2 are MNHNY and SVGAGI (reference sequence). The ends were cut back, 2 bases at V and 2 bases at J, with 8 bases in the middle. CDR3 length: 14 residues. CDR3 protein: CASSYQLDTDTQYF. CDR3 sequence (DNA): TGTGCCAGCAGTTACCAACTAGACACAGATACGCAGTATTTT.

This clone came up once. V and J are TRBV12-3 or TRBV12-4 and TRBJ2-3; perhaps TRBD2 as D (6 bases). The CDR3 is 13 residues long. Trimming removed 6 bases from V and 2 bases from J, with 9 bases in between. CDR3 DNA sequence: TGTGCCAGCAGGGGGACTTACACAGATACGCAGTATTTT. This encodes CASRGTYTDTQYF.

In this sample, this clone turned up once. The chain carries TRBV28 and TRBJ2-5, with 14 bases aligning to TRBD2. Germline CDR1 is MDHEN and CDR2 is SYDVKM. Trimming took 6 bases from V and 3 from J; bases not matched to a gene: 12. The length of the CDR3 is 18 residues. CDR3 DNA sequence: TGTGCCAGCAGCTACACAGGGACTAGCGGGAGTGTGGAAGAGACCCAGTACTTC. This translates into CASSYTGTSGSVEETQYF.

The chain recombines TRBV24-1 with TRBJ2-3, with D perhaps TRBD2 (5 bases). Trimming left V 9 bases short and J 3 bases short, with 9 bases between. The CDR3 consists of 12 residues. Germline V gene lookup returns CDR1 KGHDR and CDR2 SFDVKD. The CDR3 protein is CATGGLTDTQYF. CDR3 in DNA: TGTGCCACCGGTGGACTTACAGATACGCAGTATTTT.

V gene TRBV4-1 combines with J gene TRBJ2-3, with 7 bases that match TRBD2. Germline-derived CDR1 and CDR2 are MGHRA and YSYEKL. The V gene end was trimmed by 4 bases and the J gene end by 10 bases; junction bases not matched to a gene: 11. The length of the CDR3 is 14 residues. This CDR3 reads CASSPITGGEAQYF. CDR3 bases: TGCGCCAGCAGCCCTATAACGGGGGGTGAAGCGCAGTATTTT.

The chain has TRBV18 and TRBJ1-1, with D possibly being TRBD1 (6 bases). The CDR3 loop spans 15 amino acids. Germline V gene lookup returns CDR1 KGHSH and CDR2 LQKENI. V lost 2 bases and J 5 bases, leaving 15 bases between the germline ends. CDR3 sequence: CASSPSTGGGTEAFF. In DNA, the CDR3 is TGTGCCAGCTCACCATCGACAGGCGGTGGAACTGAAGCTTTCTTT.

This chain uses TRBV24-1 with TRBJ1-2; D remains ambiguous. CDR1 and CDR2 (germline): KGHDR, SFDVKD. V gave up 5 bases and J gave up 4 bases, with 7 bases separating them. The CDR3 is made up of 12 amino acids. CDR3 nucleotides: TGTGCCACCAGTGGGCAGGTCTATGGCTACACCTTC. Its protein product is CATSGQVYGYTF.

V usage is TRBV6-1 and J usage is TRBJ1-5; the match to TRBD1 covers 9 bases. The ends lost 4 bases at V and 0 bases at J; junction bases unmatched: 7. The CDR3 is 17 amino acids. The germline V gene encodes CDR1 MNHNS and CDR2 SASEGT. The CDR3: CASSARDRDYSNQPQHF. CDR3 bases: TGTGCCAGCAGTGCGCGGGACAGGGATTATAGCAATCAGCCCCAGCATTTT.